This T cell receptor (beta chain) was captured in a study of blood T cell repertoires in COVID-19. The wider study: T cells, B-cell-depleted T cells, or PBMCs provided the cDNA or gDNA that served as material.

While infection was still active, Seattle patients were enrolled and then followed longitudinally. The CDR3 sequence is 15 residues long. Trimming took 0 bases from V and 2 from J, leaving 11 bases between them. From germline, CDR1 is SGHRS and CDR2 YFSETQ. Original methodology: Cell counts per sample came from amplifying reference gene primers. Sequencing was performed with immunoSEQ multiplex PCR; in TCRdb, only in-frame clones are kept and a portion is missing. The DNA gave D and trimming, while V, J and clone size come from that table. Here the sample spans hundreds of thousands of clones, around nine tenths being singletons.

The sample was peripheral blood. The rearrangement links TRBV5-1 to TRBJ2-5, with TRBD2 as a possible D gene (5 bases). The source of this sequence is a woman aged 45-60 years with COVID-19, enrolled during active disease. CDR3 amino acids: CASSLERPGQETQYF. The CDR3 nucleotides are TGCGCCAGCAGCTTGGAGCGACCGGGGCAAGAGACCCAGTACTTC.